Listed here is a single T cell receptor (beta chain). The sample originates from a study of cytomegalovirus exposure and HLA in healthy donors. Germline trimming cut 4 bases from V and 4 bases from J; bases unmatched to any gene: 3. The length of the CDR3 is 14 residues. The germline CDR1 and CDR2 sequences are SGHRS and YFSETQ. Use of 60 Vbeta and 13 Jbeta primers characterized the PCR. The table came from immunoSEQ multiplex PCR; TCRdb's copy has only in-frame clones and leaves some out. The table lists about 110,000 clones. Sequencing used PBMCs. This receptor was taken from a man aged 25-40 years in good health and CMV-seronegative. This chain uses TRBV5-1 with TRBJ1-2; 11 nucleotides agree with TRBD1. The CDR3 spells CASSPGTGGYGYTF. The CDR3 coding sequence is TGCGCCAGCAGCCCCGGGACAGGGGGCTATGGCTACACCTTC.